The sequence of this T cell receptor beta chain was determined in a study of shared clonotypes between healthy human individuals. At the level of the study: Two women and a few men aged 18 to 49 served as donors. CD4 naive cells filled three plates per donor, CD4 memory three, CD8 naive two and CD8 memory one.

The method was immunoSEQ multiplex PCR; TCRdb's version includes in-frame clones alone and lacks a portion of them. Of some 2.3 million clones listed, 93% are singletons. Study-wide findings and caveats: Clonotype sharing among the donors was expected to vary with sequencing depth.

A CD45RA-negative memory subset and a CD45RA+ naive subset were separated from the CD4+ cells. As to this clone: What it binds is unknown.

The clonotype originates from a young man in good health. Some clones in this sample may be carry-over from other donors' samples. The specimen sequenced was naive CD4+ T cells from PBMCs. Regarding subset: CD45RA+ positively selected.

This chain's CDR3 is CASSPQGQGLYEQYF. For the CDR3, the DNA is TGCGCCAGCAGCCCCCAAGGACAGGGGCTTTACGAGCAGTACTTC. V usage is TRBV5-1 and J usage is TRBJ2-7; 9 positions agree with TRBD1. Germline CDR1 is SGHRS and CDR2 is YFSETQ. With V trimmed by 4 bases and J by 4 bases, 9 bases remained unmatched. The CDR3 runs to 15 residues.